A selection of T cell receptor beta chains follows, all from one sample in a study of neurological immune-mediated disorders. TCRdb reprocessed the 5' RACE reads with MiXCR, giving one entry per CDR3 protein. The data hold 20,000 to 30,000 distinct CDR3 sequences, with 6.5% to 8% observed a single time. The sequenced sample consisted of PBMCs. These receptors all stem from a woman aged 40 to 50 in good health. Both conserved end residues are part of each CDR3. The order of the fields is D gene, J gene, clone size, V gene, CDR3 protein, CDR3 DNA. The D gene is left open where the match is weak. Clone size appears in some rows only: once, few, many, or a class for an expanded clone.

D: .
J: TRBJ2-3
size: many
V: TRBV11-2
CDR3: CASSPGQYYSTDTQYF
DNA: TGTGCCAGCAGCCCCGGGCAGTACTATAGCACAGATACGCAGTATTTT

D: .
J: TRBJ1-4
size: many
V: TRBV7-9
CDR3: CASSSGAVGEKLFF
DNA: TGTGCCAGCAGCTCAGGGGCGGTGGGTGAAAAACTGTTTTTT

D: TRBD1
J: TRBJ1-5
size: many
V: TRBV7-2
CDR3: CASSTGGGHQPQHF
DNA: TGTGCCAGCAGCACAGGGGGCGGCCATCAGCCCCAGCATTTT

D: TRBD2
J: TRBJ2-7
size: many
V: TRBV4-1
CDR3: CASTEGRTSGGANEQYF
DNA: TGCGCCAGCACGGAGGGAAGAACTAGCGGGGGCGCGAACGAGCAGTACTTC

D: .
J: TRBJ2-5
size: many
V: TRBV5-1
CDR3: CASSLARETQYF
DNA: TGCGCCAGCAGCTTGGCGAGGGAGACCCAGTACTTC

D: .
J: TRBJ2-7
size: .
V: TRBV13
CDR3: CASSPLFRIYEQYF
DNA: TGTGCCAGCAGCCCTCTCTTCCGGATCTACGAGCAGTACTTC

D: .
J: TRBJ2-3
size: many
V: TRBV20-1
CDR3: CSAPDGLIHGTDTQYF
DNA: TGCAGTGCGCCTGATGGACTAATTCATGGCACAGATACGCAGTATTTT

D: TRBD2
J: TRBJ2-7
size: many
V: TRBV28
CDR3: CASSLLLAGGPFFLSYEQYF
DNA: TGTGCCAGCAGTTTACTTCTAGCGGGAGGTCCTTTTTTTCTTTCCTACGAGCAGTACTTC

D: .
J: TRBJ1-2
size: many
V: TRBV7-2
CDR3: CASSLAGFDYGYTF
DNA: TGTGCCAGCAGCTTAGCTGGTTTCGACTATGGCTACACCTTC

D: .
J: TRBJ2-7
size: many
V: TRBV20-1
CDR3: CSASYGTSYEQYF
DNA: TGCAGTGCTAGCTATGGGACGTCCTACGAGCAGTACTTC

D: .
J: TRBJ2-7
size: many
V: TRBV30
CDR3: CAWSVSAVTYEQYF
DNA: TGTGCCTGGAGTGTATCGGCGGTTACCTACGAGCAGTACTTC

D: .
J: TRBJ2-7
size: many
V: TRBV29-1
CDR3: CSVGLQVSYEQYF
DNA: TGCAGCGTTGGTTTACAGGTCTCCTACGAGCAGTACTTC

D: TRBD1
J: TRBJ1-2
size: many
V: TRBV6-5
CDR3: CASRLRQGENYGYTF
DNA: TGTGCCAGCAGACTCCGACAGGGCGAGAACTATGGCTACACCTTC